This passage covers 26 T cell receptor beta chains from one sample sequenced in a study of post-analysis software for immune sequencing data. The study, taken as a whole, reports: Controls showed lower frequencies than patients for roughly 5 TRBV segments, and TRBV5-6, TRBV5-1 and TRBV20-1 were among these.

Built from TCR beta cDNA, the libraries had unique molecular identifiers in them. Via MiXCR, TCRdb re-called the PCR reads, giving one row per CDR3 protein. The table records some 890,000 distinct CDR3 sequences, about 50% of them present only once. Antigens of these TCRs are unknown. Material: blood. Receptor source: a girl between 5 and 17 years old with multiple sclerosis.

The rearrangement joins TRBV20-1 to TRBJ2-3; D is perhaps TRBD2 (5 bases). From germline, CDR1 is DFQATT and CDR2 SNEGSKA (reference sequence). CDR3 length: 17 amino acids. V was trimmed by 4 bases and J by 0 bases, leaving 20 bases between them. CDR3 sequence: CSATASRVEASTDTQYF. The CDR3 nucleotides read TGCAGTGCTACGGCTAGCAGAGTCGAGGCTAGCACAGATACGCAGTATTTT.

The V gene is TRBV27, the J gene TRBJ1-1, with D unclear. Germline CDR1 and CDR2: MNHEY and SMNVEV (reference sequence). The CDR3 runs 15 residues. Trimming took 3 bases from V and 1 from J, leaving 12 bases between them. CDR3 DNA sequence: TGTGCCAGCAGTTTTAGATACACATCGAACACTGAAGCTTTCTTT. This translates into CASSFRYTSNTEAFF.

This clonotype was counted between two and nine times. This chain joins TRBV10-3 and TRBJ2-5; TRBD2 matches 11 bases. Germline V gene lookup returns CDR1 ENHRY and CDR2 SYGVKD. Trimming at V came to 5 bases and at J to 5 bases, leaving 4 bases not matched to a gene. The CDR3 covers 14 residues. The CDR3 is CAISRLAGRETQYF. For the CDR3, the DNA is TGTGCCATCAGTAGACTAGCGGGGAGGGAGACCCAGTACTTC.

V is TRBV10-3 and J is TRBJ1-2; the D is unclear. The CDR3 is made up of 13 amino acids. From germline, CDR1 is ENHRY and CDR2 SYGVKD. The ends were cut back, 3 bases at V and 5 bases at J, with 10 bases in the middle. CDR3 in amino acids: CAISDSAGYGYTF. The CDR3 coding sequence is TGTGCCATCAGTGACTCAGCGGGGTATGGCTACACCTTC.

This chain's CDR3 is CASSRTSGAKNIQYF. The CDR3 DNA is TGTGCCAGCAGCAGGACATCGGGAGCCAAAAACATTCAGTACTTC. The rearrangement links TRBV12-3 or TRBV12-4 to TRBJ2-4, with D maybe TRBD1 (5 bases). Trimming took off 6 bases at V and 0 bases at J, with 12 bases between the two ends. The length of the CDR3 is 15 residues.

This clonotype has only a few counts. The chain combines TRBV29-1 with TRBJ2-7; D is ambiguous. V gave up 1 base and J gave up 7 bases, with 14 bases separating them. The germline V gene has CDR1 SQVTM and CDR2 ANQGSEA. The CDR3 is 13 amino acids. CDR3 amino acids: CSVEAGAMREQYF. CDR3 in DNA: TGCAGCGTTGAAGCTGGAGCGATGAGGGAGCAGTACTTC.

CDR3 bases: TGCAGCGTCGGCCCCTTGAGCTCCTACGAGCAGTACTTC. It specifies CSVGPLSSYEQYF. The rearrangement uses TRBV29-1 and TRBJ2-7; D not certain. Trimming left V 6 bases short and J 0 bases short, with 12 bases between. Germline-derived CDR1 and CDR2 are SQVTM and ANQGSEA. CDR3 length: 13 amino acids.

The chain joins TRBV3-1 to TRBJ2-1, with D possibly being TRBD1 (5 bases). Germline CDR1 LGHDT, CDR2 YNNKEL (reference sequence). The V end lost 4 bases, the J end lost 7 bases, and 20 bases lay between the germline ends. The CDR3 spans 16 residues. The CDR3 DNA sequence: TGTGCCAGCAGCCGTTTCAGCCGGGCAGGGAAAAATGAGCAGTTCTTC. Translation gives CASSRFSRAGKNEQFF.

CDR3 bases: TGTGCCAGCAGCTCGGGGAAACAAGAGACCCAGTACTTC. Protein: CASSSGKQETQYF. The chain combines TRBV7-3 with TRBJ2-5; TRBD2 might be the D (5 bases). Germline CDR1 is SGHTA and CDR2 is FQGTGA. The CDR3 consists of 13 residues. The V gene lost 4 bases and the J gene lost 2 bases, with 8 bases spanning the gap.

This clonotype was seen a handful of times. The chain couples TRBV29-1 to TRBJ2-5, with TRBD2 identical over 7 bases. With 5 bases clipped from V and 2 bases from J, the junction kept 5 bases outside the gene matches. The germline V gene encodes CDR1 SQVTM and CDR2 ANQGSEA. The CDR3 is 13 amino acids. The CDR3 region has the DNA TGCAGCGTTAACCTAGCGGTACAAGAGACCCAGTACTTC. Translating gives CSVNLAVQETQYF.

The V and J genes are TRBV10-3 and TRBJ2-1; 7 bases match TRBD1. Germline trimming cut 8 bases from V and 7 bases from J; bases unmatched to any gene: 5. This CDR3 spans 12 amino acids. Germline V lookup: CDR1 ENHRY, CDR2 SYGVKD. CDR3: CAILQGENEQFF. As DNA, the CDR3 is TGTGCCATCCTCCAGGGGGAAAATGAGCAGTTCTTC.

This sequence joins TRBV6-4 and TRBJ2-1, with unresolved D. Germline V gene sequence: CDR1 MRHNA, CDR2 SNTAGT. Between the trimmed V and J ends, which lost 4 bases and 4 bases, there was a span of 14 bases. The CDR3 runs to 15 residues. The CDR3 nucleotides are TGTGCCAGCAGTGCCCTGGGCGGCGATTACAATGAGCAGTTCTTC. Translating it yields CASSALGGDYNEQFF.

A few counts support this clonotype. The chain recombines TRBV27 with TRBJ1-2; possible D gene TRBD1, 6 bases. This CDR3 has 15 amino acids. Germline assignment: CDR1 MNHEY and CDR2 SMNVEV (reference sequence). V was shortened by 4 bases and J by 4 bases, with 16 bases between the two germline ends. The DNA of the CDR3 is TGTGCCAGCAGTTCCTCCCCGGGACAAATCTATGGCTACACCTTC. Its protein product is CASSSSPGQIYGYTF.

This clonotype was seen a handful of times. CDR3 amino acids: CSAREGRGIGTQYF. CDR3 nucleotide sequence: TGCAGTGCTAGAGAGGGCAGGGGGATAGGGACCCAGTACTTC. V and J are TRBV20-1 and TRBJ2-5; 7 bases are shared with TRBD1. The CDR3 is 14 amino acids. The V segment lost 0 bases and the J segment 7 bases; nucleotides outside the gene matches: 8. Per the germline V gene, CDR1 is DFQATT and CDR2 is SNEGSKA (reference sequence).

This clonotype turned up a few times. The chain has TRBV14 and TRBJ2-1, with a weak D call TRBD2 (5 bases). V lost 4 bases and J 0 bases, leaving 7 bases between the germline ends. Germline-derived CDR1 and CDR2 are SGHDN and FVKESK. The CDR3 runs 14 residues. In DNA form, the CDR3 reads TGTGCCAGCAGCCGCGGAGGCTCCTACAATGAGCAGTTCTTC. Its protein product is CASSRGGSYNEQFF.

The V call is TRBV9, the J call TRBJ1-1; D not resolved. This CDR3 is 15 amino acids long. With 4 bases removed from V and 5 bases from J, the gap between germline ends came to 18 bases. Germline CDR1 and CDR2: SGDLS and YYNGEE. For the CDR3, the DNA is TGTGCCAGCAGCCCTCGTTCCGGGAGCGGGACTGAAGCTTTCTTT. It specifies CASSPRSGSGTEAFF.

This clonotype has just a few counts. The CDR3 DNA reads TGTGCCACCGACGGAGGGCAGAACACTGAAGCTTTCTTT. It specifies CATDGGQNTEAFF. The chain combines TRBV15 with TRBJ1-1; D ambiguous. The germline V gene has CDR1 LNHNV and CDR2 YYDKDF (reference sequence). This CDR3 contains 13 residues. The V end lost 8 bases, the J end lost 1 base, and 11 bases lay between the germline ends.

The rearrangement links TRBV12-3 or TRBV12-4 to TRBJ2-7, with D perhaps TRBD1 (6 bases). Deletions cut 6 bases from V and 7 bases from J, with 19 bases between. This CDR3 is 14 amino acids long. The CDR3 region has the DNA TGTGCCAGCAGCCCACAGGGTGTGGCGCGGGAGCAGTACTTC. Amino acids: CASSPQGVAREQYF.

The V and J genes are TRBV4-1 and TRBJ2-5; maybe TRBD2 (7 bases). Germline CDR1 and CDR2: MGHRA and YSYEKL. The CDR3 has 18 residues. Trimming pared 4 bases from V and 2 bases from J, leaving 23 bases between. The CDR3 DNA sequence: TGCGCCAGCAGCCTAGACCGGGGGCTAGCGGAATTACAAGAGACCCAGTACTTC. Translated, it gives CASSLDRGLAELQETQYF.

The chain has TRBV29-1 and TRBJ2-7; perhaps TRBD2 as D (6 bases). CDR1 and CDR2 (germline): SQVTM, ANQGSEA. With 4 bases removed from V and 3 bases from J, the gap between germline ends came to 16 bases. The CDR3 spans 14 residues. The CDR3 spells CSVARDLSGYEQYF. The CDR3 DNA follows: TGCAGCGTTGCCCGGGACTTGTCGGGCTACGAGCAGTACTTC.

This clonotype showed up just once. The CDR3 spells CASSRGYMNTEAFF. The CDR3 coding sequence is TGTGCCAGCAGCAGAGGGTATATGAACACTGAAGCTTTCTTT. The chain carries TRBV5-6 and TRBJ1-1; D unclear. Per germline, CDR1 SGHDT and CDR2 YYEEEE. The CDR3 spans 14 residues. Deletions cut 4 bases from V and 0 bases from J, with 10 bases between. Together with reference TRBV5-6 and TRBJ1-1, the CDR3 gives the full variable domain: DAGVTQSPTHLIKTRGQQVTLRCSPKSGHDTVSWYQQALGQGPQFIFQYYEEEERQRGNFPDRFSGHQFPNYSSELNVNALLLGDSALYLCASSRGYMNTEAFFGQGTRLTVV.

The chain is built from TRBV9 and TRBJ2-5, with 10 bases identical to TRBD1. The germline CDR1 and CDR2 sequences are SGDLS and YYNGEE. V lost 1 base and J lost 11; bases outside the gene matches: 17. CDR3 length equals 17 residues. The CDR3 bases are TGTGCCAGCAGCGTACCCCGACAGGGGGCGATCTGGAATGAGCAGTACTTC. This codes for CASSVPRQGAIWNEQYF.

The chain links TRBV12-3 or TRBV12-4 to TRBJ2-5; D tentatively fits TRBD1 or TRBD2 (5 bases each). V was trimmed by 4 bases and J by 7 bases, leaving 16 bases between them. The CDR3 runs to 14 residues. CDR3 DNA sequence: TGTGCCAGCAGTTCCCTAGGGGCCCGGGGGACCCAGTACTTC. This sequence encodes CASSSLGARGTQYF.

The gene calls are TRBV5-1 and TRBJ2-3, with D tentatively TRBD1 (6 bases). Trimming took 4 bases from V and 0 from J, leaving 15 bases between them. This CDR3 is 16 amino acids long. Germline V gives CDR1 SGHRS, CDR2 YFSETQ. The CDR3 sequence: CASSQGQSASTDTQYF. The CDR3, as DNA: TGCGCCAGCAGCCAAGGACAGTCCGCTAGCACAGATACGCAGTATTTT. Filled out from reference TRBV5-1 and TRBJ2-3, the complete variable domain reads KAGVTQTPRYLIKTRGQQVTLSCSPISGHRSVSWYQQTPGQGLQFLFEYFSETQRNKGNFPGRFSGRQFSNSRSEMNVSTLELGDSALYLCASSQGQSASTDTQYFGPGTRLTVL.

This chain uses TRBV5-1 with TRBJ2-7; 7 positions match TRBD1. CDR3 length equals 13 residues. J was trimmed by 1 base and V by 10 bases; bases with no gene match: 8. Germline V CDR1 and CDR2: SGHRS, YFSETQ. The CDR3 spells CAPRGTTSYEQYF. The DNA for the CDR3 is TGCGCCCCCAGGGGGACAACTTCCTACGAGCAGTACTTC.

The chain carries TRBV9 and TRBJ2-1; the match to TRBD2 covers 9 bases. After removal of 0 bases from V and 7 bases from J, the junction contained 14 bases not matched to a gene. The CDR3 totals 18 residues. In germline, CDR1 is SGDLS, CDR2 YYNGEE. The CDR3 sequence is CASSVGGRAGGFRNEQFF. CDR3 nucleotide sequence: TGTGCCAGCAGCGTAGGGGGGCGAGCGGGAGGATTTAGGAATGAGCAGTTCTTC.